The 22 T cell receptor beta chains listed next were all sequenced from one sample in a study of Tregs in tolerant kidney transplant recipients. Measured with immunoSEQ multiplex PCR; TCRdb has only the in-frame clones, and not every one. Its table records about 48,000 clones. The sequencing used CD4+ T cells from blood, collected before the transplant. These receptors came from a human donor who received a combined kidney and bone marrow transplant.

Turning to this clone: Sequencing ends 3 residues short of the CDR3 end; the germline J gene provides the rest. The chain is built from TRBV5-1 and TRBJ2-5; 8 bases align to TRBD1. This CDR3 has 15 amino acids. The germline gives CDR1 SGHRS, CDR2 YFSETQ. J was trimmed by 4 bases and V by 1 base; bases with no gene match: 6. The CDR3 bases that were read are TGCGCCAGCAGCTTGCCCAGGGGGCGGGGAGAGACC. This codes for CASSLPRGRGET. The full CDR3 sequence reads CASSLPRGRGETQYF.

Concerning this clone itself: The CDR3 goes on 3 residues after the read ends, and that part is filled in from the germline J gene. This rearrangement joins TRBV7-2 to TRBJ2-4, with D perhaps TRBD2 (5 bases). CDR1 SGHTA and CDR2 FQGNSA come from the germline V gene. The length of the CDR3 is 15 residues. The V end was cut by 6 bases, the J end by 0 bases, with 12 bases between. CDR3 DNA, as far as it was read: TGTGCCAGCAGTATCCGCCGGGGAGCCAAAAACATT. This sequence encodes CASSIRRGAKNI. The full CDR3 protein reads CASSIRRGAKNIQYF.

The CDR3 is CASSLTGHSNQPQHF. The covered CDR3 bases are TGTGCCAGCAGCCTGACAGGGCACAGCAATCAGCCC. The chain recombines TRBV5-5 with TRBJ1-5; 7 bases agree with TRBD1. Read coverage stops 3 residues before the CDR3 terminus; the germline J gene supplies the remainder. The CDR3 sequence is 15 residues long. J was trimmed by 1 base and V by 4 bases; bases with no gene match: 5. The germline V gene has CDR1 SGHKS and CDR2 YYEKEE (reference sequence).

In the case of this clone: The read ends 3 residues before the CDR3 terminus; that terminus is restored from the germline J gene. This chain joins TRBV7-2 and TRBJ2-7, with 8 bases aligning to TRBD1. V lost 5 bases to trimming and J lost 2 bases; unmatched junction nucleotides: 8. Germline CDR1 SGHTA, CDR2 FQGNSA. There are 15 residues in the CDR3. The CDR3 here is CASSANPGQAYEQYF. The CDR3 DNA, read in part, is TGTGCCAGCAGCGCAAATCCGGGACAGGCCTACGAG.

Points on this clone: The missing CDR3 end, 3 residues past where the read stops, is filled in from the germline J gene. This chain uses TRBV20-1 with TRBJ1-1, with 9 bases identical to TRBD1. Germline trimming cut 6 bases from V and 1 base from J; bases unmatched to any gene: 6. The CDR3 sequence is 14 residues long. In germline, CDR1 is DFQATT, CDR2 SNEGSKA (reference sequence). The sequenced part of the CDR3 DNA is TGCAGTGCGCGATGGGACAGGGCGAACACTGAA. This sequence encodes CSARWDRANTE. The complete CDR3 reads CSARWDRANTEAFF.

CDR3: CASSYYLAQNYNEQFF. The sequenced part of the CDR3 DNA is TGTGCCAGCAGTTACTACCTAGCCCAGAACTACAATGAG. This rearrangement joins TRBV6-2 or TRBV6-3 to TRBJ2-1, with D possibly matching TRBD2 (5 bases). The read is 3 residues too short to cover the CDR3 end, so that end is filled in from the germline J gene. CDR1 MNHEY and CDR2 SVGEGT come from the germline V gene. The length of the CDR3 is 16 residues. Trimming shortened V by 1 base and J by 3 bases, and 13 bases separated the two germline ends.

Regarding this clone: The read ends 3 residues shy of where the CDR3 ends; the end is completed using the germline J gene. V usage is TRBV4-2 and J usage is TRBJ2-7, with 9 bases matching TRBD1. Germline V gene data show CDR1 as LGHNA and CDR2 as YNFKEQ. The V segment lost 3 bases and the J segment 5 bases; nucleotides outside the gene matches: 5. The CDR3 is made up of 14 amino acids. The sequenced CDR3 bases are TGTGCCAGCAGCCAGGCCGGGACAGGGAACGAG. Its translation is CASSQAGTGNE. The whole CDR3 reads CASSQAGTGNEQYF.

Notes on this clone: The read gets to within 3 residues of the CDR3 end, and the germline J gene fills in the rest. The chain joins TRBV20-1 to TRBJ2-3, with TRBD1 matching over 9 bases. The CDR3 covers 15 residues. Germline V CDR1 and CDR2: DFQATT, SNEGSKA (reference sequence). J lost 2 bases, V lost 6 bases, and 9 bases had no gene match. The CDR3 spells CSALPGQGSTDTQYF. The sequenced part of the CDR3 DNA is TGCAGTGCACTTCCGGGACAGGGTTCCACAGATACG.

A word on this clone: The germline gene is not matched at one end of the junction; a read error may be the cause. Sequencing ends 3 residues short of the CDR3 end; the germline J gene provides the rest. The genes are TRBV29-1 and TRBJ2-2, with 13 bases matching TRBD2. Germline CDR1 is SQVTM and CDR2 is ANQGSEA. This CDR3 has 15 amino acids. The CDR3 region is CSVEGLAGVAGELFF. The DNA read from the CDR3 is TGCAGCGTCGAAGGACTAGCGGGAGTGGCCGGGGAG.

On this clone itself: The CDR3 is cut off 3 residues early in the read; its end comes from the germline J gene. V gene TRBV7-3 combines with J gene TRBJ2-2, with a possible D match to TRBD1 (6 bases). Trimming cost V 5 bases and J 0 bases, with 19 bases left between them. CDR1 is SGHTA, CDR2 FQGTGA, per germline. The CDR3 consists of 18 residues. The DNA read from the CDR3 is TGTGCCAGCAGCAGAGGCCCCTCAGGGGCCTCGAACACCGGGGAG. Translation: CASSRGPSGASNTGE. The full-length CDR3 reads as CASSRGPSGASNTGELFF.

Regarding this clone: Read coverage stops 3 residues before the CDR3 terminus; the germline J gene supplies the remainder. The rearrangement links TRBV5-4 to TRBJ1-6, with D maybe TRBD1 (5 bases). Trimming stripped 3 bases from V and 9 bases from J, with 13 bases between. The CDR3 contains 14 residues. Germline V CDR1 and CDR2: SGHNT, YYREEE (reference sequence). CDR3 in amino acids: CASSSPREGSPLHF. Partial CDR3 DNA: TGTGCCAGCAGCTCGCCCAGGGAGGGTTCACCC.

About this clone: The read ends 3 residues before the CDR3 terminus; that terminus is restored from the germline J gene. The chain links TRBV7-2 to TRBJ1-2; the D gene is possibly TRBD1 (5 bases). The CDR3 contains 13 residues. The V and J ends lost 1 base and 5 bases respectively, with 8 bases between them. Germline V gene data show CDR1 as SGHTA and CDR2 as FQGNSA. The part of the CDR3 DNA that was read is TGTGCCAGCAGCTTAGGGGGGACTTATGGC. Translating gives CASSLGGTYG. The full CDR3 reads CASSLGGTYGYTF.

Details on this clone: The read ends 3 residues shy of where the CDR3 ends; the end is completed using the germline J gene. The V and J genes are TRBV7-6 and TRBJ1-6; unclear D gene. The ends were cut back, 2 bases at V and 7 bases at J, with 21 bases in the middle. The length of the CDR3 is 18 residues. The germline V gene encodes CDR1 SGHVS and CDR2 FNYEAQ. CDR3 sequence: CASSLNPSSGVGNSPLHF. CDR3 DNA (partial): TGTGCCAGCAGCTTAAACCCCAGTAGCGGGGTCGGAAATTCACCC. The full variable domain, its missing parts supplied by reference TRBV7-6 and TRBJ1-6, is GAGVSQSPRYKVTKRGQDVALRCDPISGHVSLYWYRQALGQGPEFLTYFNYEAQQDKSGLPNDRFSAERPEGSISTLTIQRTEQRDSAMYRCASSLNPSSGVGNSPLHFGNGTRLTVT.

CDR3 DNA, as far as it was read: TGTGCCTGGAGAGTTTCAGGGGGCGTATTGACC. Amino acids: CAWRVSGGVLT. The full CDR3 reads CAWRVSGGVLTLHF. V and J are TRBV30 and TRBJ1-6, with 8 bases that match TRBD1. Read data end 3 residues before the CDR3 end; the end is taken from the germline J gene. This CDR3 is built from 14 residues. Per the germline V gene, CDR1 is GTSNPN and CDR2 is SVGIG (reference sequence).

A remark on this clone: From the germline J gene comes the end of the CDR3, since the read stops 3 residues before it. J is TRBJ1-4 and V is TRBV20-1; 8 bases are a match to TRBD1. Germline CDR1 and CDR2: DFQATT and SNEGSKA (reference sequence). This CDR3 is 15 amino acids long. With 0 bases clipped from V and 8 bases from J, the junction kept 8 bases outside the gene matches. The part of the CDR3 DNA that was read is TGCAGTGCTAGAGATTCAGGACAGGGAAGAGAAAAA. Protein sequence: CSARDSGQGREK. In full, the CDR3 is CSARDSGQGREKLFF.

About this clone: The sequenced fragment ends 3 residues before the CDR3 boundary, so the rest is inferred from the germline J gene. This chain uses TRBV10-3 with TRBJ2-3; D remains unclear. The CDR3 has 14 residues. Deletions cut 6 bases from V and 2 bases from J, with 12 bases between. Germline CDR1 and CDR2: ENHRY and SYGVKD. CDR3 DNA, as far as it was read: TGTGCCATCAGCCCCCCGTGGGCCACAGATACG. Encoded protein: CAISPPWATDT. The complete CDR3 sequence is CAISPPWATDTQYF.

Incomplete CDR3 DNA: TGTGCCTGGAGTGGCCAGGGGGCTTTGGAGACC. Translation gives CAWSGQGALET. The whole CDR3 sequence reads CAWSGQGALETQYF. V usage is TRBV30 and J usage is TRBJ2-5, with TRBD1 matching 8 bases. The read ends 3 residues before the CDR3 terminus; that terminus is restored from the germline J gene. The germline V gene has CDR1 GTSNPN and CDR2 SVGIG (reference sequence). Trimming cost V 1 base and J 5 bases; bases outside gene matches: 6. CDR3 length equals 14 residues. The variable domain in full, completed from reference TRBV30 and TRBJ2-5, reads SQTIHQWPATLVQPVGSPLSLECTVEGTSNPNLYWYRQAAGRGLQLLFYSVGIGQISSEVPQNLSASRPQDRQFILSSKKLLLSDSGFYLCAWSGQGALETQYFGPGTRLLVL.

CDR3 amino acids: CASSLASQERGGLFF. The covered CDR3 bases are TGTGCCAGCAGCTTAGCTTCCCAGGAAAGGGGGGGA. The J gene is TRBJ1-4, the V gene TRBV7-9, with a tentative D call TRBD1 (6 bases). The CDR3 extends 3 residues past the end of the read, so its final part is completed from the germline J gene. CDR1 is SEHNR and CDR2 is FQNEAQ in the germline V gene (reference sequence). This CDR3 region has 15 residues.

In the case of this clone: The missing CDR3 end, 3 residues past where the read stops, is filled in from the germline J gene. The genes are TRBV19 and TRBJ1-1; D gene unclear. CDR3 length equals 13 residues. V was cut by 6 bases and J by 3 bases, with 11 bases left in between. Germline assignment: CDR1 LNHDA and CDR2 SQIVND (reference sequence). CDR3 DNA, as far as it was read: TGTGCCAGTAGGTTGAAGGGTGACACTGAA. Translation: CASRLKGDTE. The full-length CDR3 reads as CASRLKGDTEAFF.

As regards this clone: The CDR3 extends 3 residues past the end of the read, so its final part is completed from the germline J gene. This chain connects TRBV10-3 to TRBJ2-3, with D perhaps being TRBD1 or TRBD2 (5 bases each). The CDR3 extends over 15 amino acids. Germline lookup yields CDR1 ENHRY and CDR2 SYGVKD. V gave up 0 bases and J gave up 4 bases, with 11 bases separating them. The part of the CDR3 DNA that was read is TGTGCCATCAGTGAGTCGAGGGGTAGAGCAGATACG. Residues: CAISESRGRADT. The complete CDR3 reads CAISESRGRADTQYF.

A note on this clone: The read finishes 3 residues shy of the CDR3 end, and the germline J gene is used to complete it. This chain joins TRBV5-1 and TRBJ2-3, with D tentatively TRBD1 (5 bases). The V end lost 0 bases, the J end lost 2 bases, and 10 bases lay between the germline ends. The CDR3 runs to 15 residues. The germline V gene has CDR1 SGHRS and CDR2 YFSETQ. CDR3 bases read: TGCGCCAGCAGCTTGGGGCAGGGATTCACAGATACG. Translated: CASSLGQGFTDT. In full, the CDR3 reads CASSLGQGFTDTQYF. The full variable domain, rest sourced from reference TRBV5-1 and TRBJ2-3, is KAGVTQTPRYLIKTRGQQVTLSCSPISGHRSVSWYQQTPGQGLQFLFEYFSETQRNKGNFPGRFSGRQFSNSRSEMNVSTLELGDSALYLCASSLGQGFTDTQYFGPGTRLTVL.

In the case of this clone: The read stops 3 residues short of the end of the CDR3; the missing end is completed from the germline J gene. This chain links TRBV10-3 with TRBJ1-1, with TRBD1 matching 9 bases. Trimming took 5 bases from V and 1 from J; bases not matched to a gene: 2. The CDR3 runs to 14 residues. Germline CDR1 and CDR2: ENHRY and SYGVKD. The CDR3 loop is CAISTTGGNTEAFF. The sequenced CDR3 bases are TGTGCCATCAGTACGACAGGGGGGAACACTGAA.